The rows below give T cell receptor beta chains drawn from one sample of a study of blood T cell repertoires in COVID-19. Clones were sequenced by immunoSEQ multiplex PCR, and TCRdb holds only the in-frame ones, with some missing. The sample has 300,000 to 350,000 clones, 90% to 95% seen once. The specimen was PBMCs or T cells enriched from blood (not recorded which). Receptor source: a woman aged 30 to 39 who had been exposed to COVID-19. CDR3s include the opening cysteine and the closing phenylalanine or tryptophan. The D gene is left open where the match is weak. Size values are once, few and many counts, or a class for expanded clones, and some rows have none.

j_gene,abundance,d_gene,v_gene,CDR3aa,CDR3nt
TRBJ1-5,.,.,TRBV27,CASREQGQPQHF,TGTGCCAGCAGGGAACAGGGTCAGCCCCAGCATTTT
TRBJ1-4,.,.,TRBV10-3,CAISESVGVINEKLFF,TGTGCCATCAGTGAGTCGGTAGGGGTTATTAATGAAAAACTGTTTTTT
TRBJ1-2,.,.,TRBV5-5,CASSHGTPGANYGYTF,TGTGCCAGCAGCCACGGGACTCCGGGAGCTAACTATGGCTACACCTTC
TRBJ2-1,once,.,TRBV9,CASSATTFSYNEQFF,TGTGCCAGCAGCGCCACTACCTTCTCCTACAATGAGCAGTTCTTC
TRBJ1-3,.,TRBD1,TRBV7-2,CASSLVGTDSGNTIYF,TGTGCCAGCAGCTTAGTCGGGACAGACTCTGGAAACACCATATATTTT
TRBJ1-5,.,.,TRBV28,CASSLGSGGVGNQPQHF,TGTGCCAGCAGTTTAGGGTCCGGGGGTGTGGGCAATCAGCCCCAGCATTTT
TRBJ1-2,.,.,TRBV5-4,CASSLPTANYGYTF,TGTGCCAGCAGCTTACCTACAGCTAACTATGGCTACACCTTC
TRBJ1-5,.,TRBD1,TRBV7-9,CASSQGGQYSNQPQHF,TGTGCCAGCAGCCAGGGGGGACAGTATAGCAATCAGCCCCAGCATTTT
TRBJ1-2,.,TRBD1,TRBV5-1,CASSVQGAPYGYTF,TGCGCCAGCAGCGTACAGGGGGCTCCCTATGGCTACACCTTC
TRBJ1-6,.,TRBD1,TRBV27,CASSFSDRAEDSPLHF,TGTGCCAGCAGTTTTTCGGACAGGGCAGAGGATTCACCCCTCCACTTT
TRBJ2-5,many,.,TRBV27,CASSHEGETQYF,TGTGCCAGCAGTCACGAGGGAGAGACCCAGTACTTC
TRBJ2-2,.,.,TRBV10-3,CATAKLGARNTGELFF,TGTGCCACCGCCAAATTGGGGGCAAGGAACACCGGGGAGCTGTTTTTT
TRBJ2-3,.,TRBD1,TRBV27,CASSGTGPGTDTQYF,TGTGCCAGCAGCGGGACAGGGCCGGGCACAGATACGCAGTATTTT
TRBJ1-1,few,TRBD1,TRBV9,CASSREGQGAEAFF,TGTGCCAGCAGCCGTGAGGGACAGGGGGCTGAAGCTTTCTTT
TRBJ2-7,.,.,TRBV11-1,CASSLSDGPYEQYF,TGTGCCAGCAGCTTAAGCGACGGTCCCTACGAGCAGTACTTC
TRBJ1-5,.,.,TRBV21-1,CATKGSTSQPQHF,TGTGCCACCAAGGGGTCGACCTCTCAGCCCCAGCATTTT
TRBJ2-7,.,.,TRBV20-1,CSASRGYEQYF,TGCAGTGCTAGTAGAGGCTACGAGCAGTACTTC
TRBJ2-3,.,TRBD2,TRBV5-1,CASSQGLAGADTQYF,TGCGCCAGCAGCCAGGGACTAGCGGGGGCGGATACGCAGTATTTT
TRBJ2-5,once,TRBD1,TRBV2,CASRIWTGGGETQYF,TGTGCCAGCAGAATTTGGACAGGGGGCGGGGAGACCCAGTACTTC
TRBJ2-1,.,TRBD2,TRBV5-6,CASSLGLAANNEQFF,TGTGCCAGCAGCCTCGGACTAGCGGCTAACAATGAGCAGTTCTTC
TRBJ1-1,.,TRBD1,TRBV5-8,CASSLGQGVRGAFF,TGTGCCAGCAGCTTGGGACAGGGGGTTCGGGGAGCTTTCTTT
TRBJ1-2,.,.,TRBV3-1/TRBV3-2,CASSRRGGGSNYGYTF,TGTGCCAGCAGCCGCCGGGGAGGGGGATCTAACTATGGCTACACCTTC
TRBJ1-1,.,.,TRBV5-4,CASSSDIMNTEAFF,TGTGCCAGCAGCTCGGACATTATGAACACTGAAGCTTTCTTT
TRBJ2-1,.,TRBD2,TRBV9,CASSVELLAGTYNEQFF,TGTGCCAGCAGCGTAGAGTTACTAGCGGGTACCTACAATGAGCAGTTCTTC
TRBJ2-2,once,TRBD1,TRBV2,CASSKTDRGRTGELFF,TGTGCCAGCAGTAAGACCGACAGGGGGCGCACCGGGGAGCTGTTTTTT
TRBJ1-6,.,.,TRBV19,CASRVRTSSYNSPLHF,TGTGCCAGTAGGGTCCGCACGAGCTCCTATAATTCACCCCTCCACTTT
TRBJ2-1,.,TRBD2,TRBV7-3,CASSPAGTIDNEQFF,TGTGCCAGCAGCCCCGCCGGGACTATCGACAATGAGCAGTTCTTC
TRBJ1-1,.,.,TRBV6-5,CASSSDPTRGAFF,TGTGCCAGCAGTTCCGACCCAACCCGGGGAGCTTTCTTT
TRBJ1-1,.,.,TRBV6-5,CASSPELSNTEAFF,TGTGCCAGCAGTCCCGAGCTATCGAACACTGAAGCTTTCTTT
TRBJ2-7,.,TRBD1,TRBV10-3,CAISESIGQGVYEQYF,TGTGCCATCAGTGAGTCGATCGGACAGGGTGTATACGAGCAGTACTTC
TRBJ1-1,.,TRBD1,TRBV19,CASGQGLGTEAFF,TGTGCCAGTGGACAGGGGCTGGGCACTGAAGCTTTCTTT
TRBJ1-2,.,.,TRBV5-4,CASSPEGYGDGYTF,TGTGCCAGCAGCCCGGAAGGGTACGGGGATGGCTACACCTTC
TRBJ2-2,.,.,TRBV18,CASSPTQAGELFF,TGTGCCAGCTCCCCGACCCAGGCCGGGGAGCTGTTTTTT
TRBJ2-1,.,TRBD2,TRBV7-2,CASSLGGGAVYNEQFF,TGTGCCAGCAGCTTAGGCGGGGGGGCGGTCTACAATGAGCAGTTCTTC
TRBJ1-1,.,TRBD1,TRBV6-5,CASRPGTGLLGAFF,TGTGCCAGCAGACCCGGGACAGGGTTGCTCGGAGCTTTCTTT
TRBJ2-1,once,.,TRBV19,CATSSSINEQFF,TGTGCCACTTCAAGTAGCATCAATGAGCAGTTCTTC
TRBJ2-1,.,.,TRBV6-1,CASSESPRGPQFF,TGTGCCAGCAGTGAATCCCCCAGAGGGCCGCAGTTCTTC
TRBJ1-1,.,.,TRBV29-1,CSVTALGAEAFF,TGCAGTGTGACAGCCCTAGGCGCTGAAGCTTTCTTT
TRBJ1-2,.,.,TRBV19,CASSQQGGYGYTF,TGTGCCAGTAGTCAGCAGGGCGGCTATGGCTACACCTTC
TRBJ1-1,.,.,TRBV12-5,CASGFKANTEAFF,TGTGCTAGTGGTTTTAAAGCGAACACTGAAGCTTTCTTT
TRBJ1-1,.,.,TRBV19,CASRRGGGTEAFF,TGTGCCAGTAGGAGAGGGGGGGGCACTGAAGCTTTCTTT